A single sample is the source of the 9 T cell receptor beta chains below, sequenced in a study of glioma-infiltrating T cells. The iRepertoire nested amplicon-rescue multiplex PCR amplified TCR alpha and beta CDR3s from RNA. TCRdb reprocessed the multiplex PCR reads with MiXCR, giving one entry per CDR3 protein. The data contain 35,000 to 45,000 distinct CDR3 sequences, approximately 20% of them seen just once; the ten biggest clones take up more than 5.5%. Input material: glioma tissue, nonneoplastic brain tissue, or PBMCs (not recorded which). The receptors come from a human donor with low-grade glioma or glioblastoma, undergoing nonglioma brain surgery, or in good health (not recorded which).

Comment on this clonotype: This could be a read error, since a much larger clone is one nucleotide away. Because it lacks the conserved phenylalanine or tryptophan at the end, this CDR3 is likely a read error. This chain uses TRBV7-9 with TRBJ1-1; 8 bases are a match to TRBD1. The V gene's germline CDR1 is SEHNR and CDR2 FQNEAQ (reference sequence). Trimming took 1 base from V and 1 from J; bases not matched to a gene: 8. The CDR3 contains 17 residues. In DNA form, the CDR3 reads TGTGCCAGCAGCTTAGTGGGCACAGGGGGGTGGAACACTGAAGCTTTCCTT. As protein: CASSLVGTGGWNTEAFL.

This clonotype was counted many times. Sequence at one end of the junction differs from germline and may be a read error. The CDR3 reads CASSLDSMTEFF. The DNA of the CDR3 is TGTGCCAGCAGCTTGGATTCTATGACGGAATTCTTC. The J gene is TRBJ2-5, the V gene TRBV5-4; D gene unclear. CDR3 length equals 12 residues. CDR1 is SGHNT and CDR2 is YYREEE in the germline V gene (reference sequence).

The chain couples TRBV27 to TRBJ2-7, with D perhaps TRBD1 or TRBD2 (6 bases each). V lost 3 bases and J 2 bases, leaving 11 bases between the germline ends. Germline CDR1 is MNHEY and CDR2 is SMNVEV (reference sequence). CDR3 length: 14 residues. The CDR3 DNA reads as TGTGCCAGCAGTTTGAGGGGGGCCCCCTACGAGCAGTACGTC. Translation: CASSLRGAPYEQYV.

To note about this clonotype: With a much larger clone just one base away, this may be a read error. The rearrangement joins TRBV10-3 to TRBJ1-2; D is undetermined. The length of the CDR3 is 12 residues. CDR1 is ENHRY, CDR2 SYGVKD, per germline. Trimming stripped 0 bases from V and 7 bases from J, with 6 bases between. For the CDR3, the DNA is TGTGCCATCAGTGAGTCGTTCTGTGGCTACACCTTC. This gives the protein CAISESFCGYTF.

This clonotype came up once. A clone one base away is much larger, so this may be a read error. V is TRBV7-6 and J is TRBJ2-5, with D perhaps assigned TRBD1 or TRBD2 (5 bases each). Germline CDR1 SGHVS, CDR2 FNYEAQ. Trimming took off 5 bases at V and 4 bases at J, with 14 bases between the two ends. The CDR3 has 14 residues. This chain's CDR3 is CASSPLGERETQYF. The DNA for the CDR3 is TGTGCCAGCAGCCCCTTAGGGGAGCGAGAGACCCAGTACTTC.

The CDR3 is CSEARTGSMADTQYF. The CDR3 DNA follows: TGCAGTGAGGCACGGACAGGCTCGATGGCAGATACGCAGTATTTT. This chain links TRBV20-1 with TRBJ2-3; 7 bases agree with TRBD1. Looked up from germline, CDR1 is DFQATT and CDR2 is SNEGSKA (reference sequence). V dropped 7 bases and J dropped 4; count of bases not matched to a gene: 14. The CDR3 length is 15 residues.

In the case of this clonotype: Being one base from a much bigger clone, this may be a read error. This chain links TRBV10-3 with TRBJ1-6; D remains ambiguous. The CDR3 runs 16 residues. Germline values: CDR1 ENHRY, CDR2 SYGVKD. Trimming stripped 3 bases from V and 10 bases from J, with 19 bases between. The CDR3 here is CAISDIKGVGGSPLHF. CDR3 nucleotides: TGTGCCATCAGTGACATCAAGGGAGTGGGAGGGTCACCCCTCCACTTT.

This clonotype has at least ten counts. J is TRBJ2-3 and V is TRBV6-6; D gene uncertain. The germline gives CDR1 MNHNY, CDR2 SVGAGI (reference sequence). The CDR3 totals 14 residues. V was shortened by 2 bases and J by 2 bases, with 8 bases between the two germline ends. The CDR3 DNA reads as TGTGCCAGCAGTTACCCCCTTGACACAGATACGCAGTATTTT. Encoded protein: CASSYPLDTDTQYF.

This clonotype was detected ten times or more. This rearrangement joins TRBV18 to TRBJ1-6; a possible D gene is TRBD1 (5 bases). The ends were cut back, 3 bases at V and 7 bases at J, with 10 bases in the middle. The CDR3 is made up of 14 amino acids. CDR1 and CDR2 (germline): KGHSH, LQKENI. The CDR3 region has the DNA TGTGCCAGCTCACCTGGGGGGTTAAATTCACCCCTCCACTTT. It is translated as CASSPGGLNSPLHF.